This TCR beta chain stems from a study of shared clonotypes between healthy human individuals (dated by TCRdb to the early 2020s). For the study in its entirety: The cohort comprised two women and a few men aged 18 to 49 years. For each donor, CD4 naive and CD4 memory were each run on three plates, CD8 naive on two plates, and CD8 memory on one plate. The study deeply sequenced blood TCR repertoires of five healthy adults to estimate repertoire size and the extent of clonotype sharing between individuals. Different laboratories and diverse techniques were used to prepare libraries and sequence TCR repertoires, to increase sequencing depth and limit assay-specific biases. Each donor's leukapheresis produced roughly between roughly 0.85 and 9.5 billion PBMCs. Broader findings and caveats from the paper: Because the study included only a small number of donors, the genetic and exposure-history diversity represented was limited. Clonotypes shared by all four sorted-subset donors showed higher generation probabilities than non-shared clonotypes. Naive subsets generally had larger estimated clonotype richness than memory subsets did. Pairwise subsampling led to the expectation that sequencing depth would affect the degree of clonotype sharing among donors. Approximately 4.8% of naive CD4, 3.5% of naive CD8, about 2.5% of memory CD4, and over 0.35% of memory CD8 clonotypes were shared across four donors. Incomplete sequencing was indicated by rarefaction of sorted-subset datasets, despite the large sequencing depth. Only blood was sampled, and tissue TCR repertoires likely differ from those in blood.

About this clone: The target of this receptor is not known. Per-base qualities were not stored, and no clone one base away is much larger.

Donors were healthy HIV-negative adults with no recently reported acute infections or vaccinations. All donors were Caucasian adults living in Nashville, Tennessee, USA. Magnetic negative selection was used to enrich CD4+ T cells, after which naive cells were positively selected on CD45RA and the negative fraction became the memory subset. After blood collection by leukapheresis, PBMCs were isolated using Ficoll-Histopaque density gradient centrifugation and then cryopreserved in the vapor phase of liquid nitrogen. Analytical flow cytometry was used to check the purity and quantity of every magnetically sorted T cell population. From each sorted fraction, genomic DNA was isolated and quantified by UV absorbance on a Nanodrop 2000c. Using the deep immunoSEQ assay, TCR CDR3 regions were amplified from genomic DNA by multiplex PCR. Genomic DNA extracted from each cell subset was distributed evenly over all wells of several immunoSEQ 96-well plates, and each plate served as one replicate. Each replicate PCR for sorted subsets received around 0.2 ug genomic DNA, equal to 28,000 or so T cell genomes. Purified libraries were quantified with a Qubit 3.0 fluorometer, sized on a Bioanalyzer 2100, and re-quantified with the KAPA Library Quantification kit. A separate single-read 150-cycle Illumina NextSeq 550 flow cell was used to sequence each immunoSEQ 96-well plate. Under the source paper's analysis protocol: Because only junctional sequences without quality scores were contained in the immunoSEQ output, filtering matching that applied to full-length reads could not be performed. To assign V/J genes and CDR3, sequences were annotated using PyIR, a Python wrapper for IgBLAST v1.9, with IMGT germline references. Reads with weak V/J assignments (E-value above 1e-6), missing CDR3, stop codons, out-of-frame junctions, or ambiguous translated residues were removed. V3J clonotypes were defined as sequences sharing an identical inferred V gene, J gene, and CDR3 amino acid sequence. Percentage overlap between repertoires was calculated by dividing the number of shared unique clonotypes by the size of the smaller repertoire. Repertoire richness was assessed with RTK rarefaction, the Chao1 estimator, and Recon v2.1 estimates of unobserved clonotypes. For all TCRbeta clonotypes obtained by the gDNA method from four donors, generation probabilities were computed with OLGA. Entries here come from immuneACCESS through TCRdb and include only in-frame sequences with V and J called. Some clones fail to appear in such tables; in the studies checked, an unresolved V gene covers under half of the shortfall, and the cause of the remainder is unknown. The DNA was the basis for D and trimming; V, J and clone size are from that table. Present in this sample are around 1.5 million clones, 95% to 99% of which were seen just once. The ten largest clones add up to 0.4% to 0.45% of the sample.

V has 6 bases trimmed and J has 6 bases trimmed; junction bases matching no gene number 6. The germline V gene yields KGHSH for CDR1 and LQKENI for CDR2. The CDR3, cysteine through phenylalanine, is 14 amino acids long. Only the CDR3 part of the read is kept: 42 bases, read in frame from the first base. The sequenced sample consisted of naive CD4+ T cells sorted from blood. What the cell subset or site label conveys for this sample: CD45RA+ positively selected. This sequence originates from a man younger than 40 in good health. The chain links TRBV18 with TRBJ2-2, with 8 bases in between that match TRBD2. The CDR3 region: CASSLAGGPGELFF. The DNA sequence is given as TGTGCCAGCTCCCTTGCGGGAGGCCCCGGGGAGCTGTTTTTT. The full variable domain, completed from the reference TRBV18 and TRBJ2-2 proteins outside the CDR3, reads NAGVMQNPRHLVRRRGQEARLRCSPMKGHSHVYWYRQLPEEGLKFMVYLQKENIIDESGMPKERFSAEFPKEGPSILRIQQVVRGDSAAYFCASSLAGGPGELFFGEGSRLTVL.